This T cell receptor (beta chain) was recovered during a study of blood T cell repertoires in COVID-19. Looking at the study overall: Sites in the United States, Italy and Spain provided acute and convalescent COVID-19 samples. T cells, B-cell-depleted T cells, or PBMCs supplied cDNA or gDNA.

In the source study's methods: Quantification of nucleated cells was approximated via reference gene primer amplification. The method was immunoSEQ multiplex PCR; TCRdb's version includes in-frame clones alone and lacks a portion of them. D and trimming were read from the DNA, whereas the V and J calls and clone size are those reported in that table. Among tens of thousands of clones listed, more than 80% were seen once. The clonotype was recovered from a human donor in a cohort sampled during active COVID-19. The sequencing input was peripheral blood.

The CDR3 region is CASSLQGLENTGELFF. The CDR3 DNA sequence: TGTGCCAGCAGCTTACAAGGACTTGAGAACACCGGGGAGCTGTTTTTT. The rearrangement links TRBV11-3 to TRBJ2-2; D is possibly TRBD2 (5 bases). Germline V lookup: CDR1 SGHNT, CDR2 YENEEA. This CDR3 region has 16 residues. Trimming took 2 bases from V and 1 from J, leaving 11 bases between them.